This T cell receptor beta chain was sequenced in a study of regulatory T cells in long-lasting Graves disease. Stated time point: persistent/refractory GD, antithyroid drugs over 5 years with positive TRAb. The TCR library was made from RNA that had been extracted from PBMCs in TRIzol. Enrollment of patients was through an endocrinology department in Xi'an, China. Per the germline V gene, CDR1 is SGHKS and CDR2 is YYEKEE (reference sequence). The V gene lost 0 bases and the J gene lost 5 bases, with 9 bases spanning the gap. The CDR3 covers 14 residues. Assembly of TCR beta libraries relied on iRepertoire HTBI primers together with Arm-PCR of CDR3 regions. Each CDR3 protein gets one entry after TCRdb re-called the multiplex PCR reads with MiXCR. The data show roughly 500,000 distinct CDR3 sequences, around 20% seen once. Study-level results: Persistent Graves' patients possessed reduced TCR diversity relative to recently diagnosed ones. Relative to new patients (roughly 950), persistent patients exhibited greater sharing of public clonotypes (2,741).

Worth noting for this clonotype: Its antigen is still unknown.

This sequence originates from a female donor with Graves disease. Sequences were derived from peripheral blood mononuclear cells (PBMCs), sampled when the disease was refractory, from a patient treated with antithyroid drugs. V gene TRBV5-5 combines with J gene TRBJ1-5, with D maybe TRBD1 (5 bases). CDR3 residues: CASSLEGLHQPQHF. The CDR3 region has the DNA TGTGCCAGCAGCTTGGAGGGGCTGCATCAGCCCCAGCATTTT.